These 6 T cell receptor beta chains share one sample of origin, sequenced in a study of T-cell reconstitution after alpha-beta-depleted transplantation in children. Researchers prepared the TCRbeta library using unique molecular identifiers, the study reports. Each CDR3 protein is one row after TCRdb ran MiXCR on the PCR reads. The sample records 450,000 to 600,000 distinct CDR3 sequences, approximately 32% being singletons. Sample: PBMCs from the stem cell graft donor, taken from the stem cell graft. These receptors were obtained from a human donor who donated a stem cell graft to a child with aplastic anemia.

This rearrangement joins TRBV30 to TRBJ2-1; D is undetermined. CDR3 length: 15 amino acids. Germline values: CDR1 GTSNPN, CDR2 SVGIG (reference sequence). The V end was cut by 2 bases, the J end by 12 bases, with 23 bases between. The CDR3 DNA reads as TGTGCCTGGAGTCGTTCGTGGAATAGACCCATGTGGCAGTTCTTC. It translates to CAWSRSWNRPMWQFF.

This clonotype was seen at least ten times. The V call is TRBV20-1, the J call TRBJ1-1, with TRBD1 matching over 8 bases. V shed 7 bases and J 4 bases; nucleotides not matched to a gene: 8. There are 13 residues in the CDR3. Germline V lookup: CDR1 DFQATT, CDR2 SNEGSKA (reference sequence). CDR3 sequence: CSVGQGSRTEAFF. The CDR3 DNA sequence: TGCAGTGTCGGACAGGGCAGTCGCACTGAAGCTTTCTTT.

Only a few counts were recorded for this clonotype. V gene TRBV5-1 combines with J gene TRBJ1-4; D may be TRBD1 (5 bases). Deletions cut 0 bases from V and 2 bases from J, with 14 bases between. Looked up from germline, CDR1 is SGHRS and CDR2 is YFSETQ. This CDR3 contains 17 residues. In nucleotides, the CDR3 is TGCGCCAGCAGCTTGGTCGGGACGGGTGCGACTAATGAAAAACTGTTTTTT. It yields the protein CASSLVGTGATNEKLFF.

The chain uses TRBV20-1 and TRBJ1-3; D remains unclear. Trimming took 5 bases from V and 6 from J, leaving 17 bases between them. This CDR3 spans 14 amino acids. Germline V CDR1 and CDR2: DFQATT, SNEGSKA (reference sequence). The CDR3 DNA reads as TGCAGTGCTTCCGTGGCTTACCCTTTAAACACCATATATTTT. Its protein product is CSASVAYPLNTIYF.

The rearrangement links TRBV7-9 to TRBJ2-1, with 7 bases identical to TRBD1. This CDR3 has 15 amino acids. The trim removed 0 bases at V and 6 bases at J, leaving 5 bases unmatched. CDR1 SEHNR and CDR2 FQNEAQ come from the germline V gene (reference sequence). CDR3 sequence: CASSLAGAGGNEQFF. The CDR3, as DNA: TGTGCCAGCAGCTTAGCGGGGGCAGGGGGCAATGAGCAGTTCTTC.

The chain employs TRBV3-1 and TRBJ2-2; 9 nucleotides match TRBD2. V lost 2 bases and J lost 6; bases outside the gene matches: 13. In germline, CDR1 is LGHDT, CDR2 YNNKEL (reference sequence). The CDR3 is 18 residues long. DNA for the CDR3: TGTGCCAGCAGCCAACTCTTTGGCGGGAGGGCCGACGCCGGGGAGCTGTTTTTT. It translates to CASSQLFGGRADAGELFF.